This T cell receptor beta chain was found in a study of read filtering for tumor transcriptome and immune sequencing. This clonotype was seen only a few times. Its antigen is currently unknown. Germline and junction disagree at one end, which may indicate a read error. This library used around 400 ng RNA and molecular barcoded adaptors spanning alpha/delta and beta/gamma chains. One entry per CDR3 protein, called by TCRdb with MiXCR from the reads. The sample lists approximately 150,000 distinct CDR3 sequences; roughly 13% were seen once. The CDR3 length is 14 residues. CDR1 is SGHRS, CDR2 YFSETQ, per germline. Study outcomes and limitations: RNA-seq captured clonotypes less deeply and reliably than IR-seq. The CD138-negative fraction was mixed bone marrow immune cells, not pure T cells.

This chain connects TRBV5-1 to TRBJ2-5; weak D call: TRBD1 (5 bases). This receptor was identified in a donor at least 40 years old with multiple myeloma. The source material was a population of CD138-negative cells sorted from bone marrow. CDR3 DNA sequence: TGTGCCAGCAGCTTCAATTCAGGGCAAGAGACCCAGTACTTC. It encodes CASSFNSGQETQYF.